Listed below are T cell receptor beta chains from one sample, sequenced in a study of T-cell memory formation after mild COVID-19. TCRdb called the 5' RACE reads again in MiXCR, with one record for every CDR3 protein. Found here are hundreds of thousands of distinct CDR3 sequences, roughly 18% of them singletons; the top ten hold around 11%. Sequencing used PBMCs or a T cell subset sorted from them (not recorded which). These receptors all stem from an adult woman who had mild COVID-19 (a few samples of this study predate the infection). Cell type and time point are not known. The CDR3 runs from the conserved cysteine through the conserved F or W. The D gene is left open where the match is weak. The size entry is marked missing in some rows and otherwise reads once, few, many or a size class.

j_call: TRBJ1-1; v_call: TRBV18; clone_size: .; d_call: .; cdr3_nt: TGTGCCAGCTCACCTCAGGGAGGGGAGGCGTCCGCGTCCCACACTGAAGCTTTCTTT; cdr3_aa: CASSPQGGEASASHTEAFF
j_call: TRBJ2-1; v_call: TRBV29-1; clone_size: few; d_call: TRBD1; cdr3_nt: TGCAGCGCTTGCTCGGGACAGGGGCCCCTTTACAATGAGCAGTTCTTC; cdr3_aa: CSACSGQGPLYNEQFF
j_call: TRBJ2-3; v_call: TRBV6-1; clone_size: .; d_call: TRBD2; cdr3_nt: TGTGCCAGCAGGAACCTAGCGGGAGGAACTGATACGCAGTATTTT; cdr3_aa: CASRNLAGGTDTQYF
j_call: TRBJ2-2; v_call: TRBV5-1; clone_size: .; d_call: TRBD1; cdr3_nt: TGCGCCAGCAGCTTGGAACGACAGGGATTCGGTGGGGTAGGGGAGCTGTTTTTT; cdr3_aa: CASSLERQGFGGVGELFF
j_call: TRBJ1-1; v_call: TRBV30; clone_size: .; d_call: .; cdr3_nt: TGTGCCTGGAGTGTATTACGGGCGCTCGGCCCCTTGGATACTGAAGCTTTCTTT; cdr3_aa: CAWSVLRALGPLDTEAFF
j_call: TRBJ2-1; v_call: TRBV6-6; clone_size: few; d_call: .; cdr3_nt: TGTGCCAGCACGTCGGAGGGAGGTACTTCCTACAATGAGCAGTTCTTC; cdr3_aa: CASTSEGGTSYNEQFF
j_call: TRBJ1-1; v_call: TRBV6-5; clone_size: few; d_call: .; cdr3_nt: TGTGCCAGCAGTTCCGTACCTCAACAGGCCCGGGAAGCTTTCTTT; cdr3_aa: CASSSVPQQAREAFF
j_call: TRBJ1-1; v_call: TRBV2; clone_size: few; d_call: .; cdr3_nt: TGTGCCAGCAGCGCAATGGGAGGGGGGGCTGAAGCTTTCTTT; cdr3_aa: CASSAMGGGAEAFF
j_call: TRBJ2-7; v_call: TRBV7-2; clone_size: few; d_call: .; cdr3_nt: TGTGCCAGCAGCCCACCGGTGGGACATGTGACCTACGAGCAGTACTTC; cdr3_aa: CASSPPVGHVTYEQYF
j_call: TRBJ2-6; v_call: TRBV12-3/TRBV12-4; clone_size: .; d_call: .; cdr3_nt: TGTGCCAGCAGTTTTCAGGGTGGCAACGTCCTGACTTTC; cdr3_aa: CASSFQGGNVLTF
j_call: TRBJ1-4; v_call: TRBV5-1; clone_size: few; d_call: .; cdr3_nt: TGCGCCAGCAGCCCCTCAGGGGTGGGCACTAATGAAAAACTGTTTTTT; cdr3_aa: CASSPSGVGTNEKLFF
j_call: TRBJ2-1; v_call: TRBV5-6; clone_size: .; d_call: TRBD2; cdr3_nt: TGTGCCAGCAGCTTGGGTAGCGGGGGATACTACAATGAGCAGTTCTTC; cdr3_aa: CASSLGSGGYYNEQFF
j_call: TRBJ2-7; v_call: TRBV29-1; clone_size: .; d_call: .; cdr3_nt: TGCAGCGTGTGGGGGGAAACCTACGAGCAGTACTTC; cdr3_aa: CSVWGETYEQYF
j_call: TRBJ1-5; v_call: TRBV12-3/TRBV12-4; clone_size: .; d_call: TRBD1; cdr3_nt: TGTGCCAGCAGTTTAAAGGTCGGTGGGACAGGGGGATTTCAGCCCCAGCATTTT; cdr3_aa: CASSLKVGGTGGFQPQHF
j_call: TRBJ2-5; v_call: TRBV20-1; clone_size: .; d_call: TRBD2; cdr3_nt: TGCAGTGCTAGTTCGACGGCTAGCGGGGAGAGTACGGAGACCCAGTACTTC; cdr3_aa: CSASSTASGESTETQYF
j_call: TRBJ1-1; v_call: TRBV15; clone_size: .; d_call: .; cdr3_nt: TGTGCCACCAGCAGAGGTTTAAACAGCCTGAACACTGAAGCTTTCTTT; cdr3_aa: CATSRGLNSLNTEAFF
j_call: TRBJ2-7; v_call: TRBV5-1; clone_size: .; d_call: TRBD2; cdr3_nt: TGCGCCAGCAGCTTGTTTACGGGACTAGCGGGAGGAACCTACGAGCAGTACTTC; cdr3_aa: CASSLFTGLAGGTYEQYF